This is a list of T cell receptor beta chains from one sample in a study of a mutant IDH1 vaccine in newly diagnosed glioma. Sequencing used immunoSEQ multiplex PCR; TCRdb keeps in-frame clones, though not all of them. The repertoire holds roughly 41,000 clones, with roughly 92% as singletons. The specimen was PBMCs, collected from a glioma patient treated with radiotherapy, temozolomide or both. The source of these receptors is a man aged 18 to 30 with glioma. Each CDR3 is given with its conserved first and last residue. Each record gives: V gene, clone size, CDR3 length, J gene, D gene, CDR3 DNA, CDR3 protein. A D gene is named only where the DNA matches it firmly. The size entry is marked missing in some rows and otherwise reads once, few, many or a size class.

TRBV19	.	13	TRBJ1-1	TRBD1	TGTGCCAGTAGTCCCGGACAGGGACCAGAAGCTTTCTTT	CASSPGQGPEAFF
TRBV6-5	.	12	TRBJ1-2	TRBD1	TGTGCCAGCAGCCGGGACAGGGCTGGCTACACCTTC	CASSRDRAGYTF
TRBV11-2	few	15	TRBJ2-7	.	TGTGCCAGCAGCCCAGTGAAGCACGGCCCCTACGAGCAGTACTTC	CASSPVKHGPYEQYF
TRBV6-6	.	13	TRBJ1-1	.	TGTGCCAGCAGGTTGACAGTTAACACTGAAGCTTTCTTT	CASRLTVNTEAFF
TRBV6-1	.	13	TRBJ1-2	.	TGTGCCAGCAGTGTAGACGGTTCCTATGGTTACACCTTC	CASSVDGSYGYTF
TRBV6-1	.	16	TRBJ1-4	.	TGTGCCAGCAGTGAAGCTTGGGGGAACACTAATGAAAAACTGTTTTTT	CASSEAWGNTNEKLFF
TRBV7-9	.	15	TRBJ1-1	.	TGTGCCAGCAGCTTAGCGGCAGGGGCCCTCACTGAAGCTTTCTTT	CASSLAAGALTEAFF
TRBV27	.	13	TRBJ1-2	.	TGTGCCAGCAGTTTATCTTCAGCGTATGGCTACACCTTC	CASSLSSAYGYTF
TRBV4-3	.	13	TRBJ1-2	.	TGCGCCAGCAGCCAAGTGAGGGGCTATGGCTACACCTTC	CASSQVRGYGYTF
TRBV5-6	.	13	TRBJ2-5	.	TGTGCCAGCAGCTTACCAGACCAAGAGACCCAGTACTTC	CASSLPDQETQYF
TRBV28	.	15	TRBJ1-2	TRBD1	TGTGCCAGCAGTTTATCGGACAGGGAGGGTGGTGGCTACACCTTC	CASSLSDREGGGYTF
TRBV19	once	13	TRBJ2-7	.	TGTGCCAGTAGTGGGCGGCGGTCCTACGAGCAGTACTTC	CASSGRRSYEQYF
TRBV30	.	14	TRBJ1-4	.	TGTGCCTGGACCCATGGGGGGCCTAATGAAAAACTGTTTTTT	CAWTHGGPNEKLFF
TRBV29-1	.	17	TRBJ2-1	TRBD2	TGCAGCGTTGAAGAACGACTAGCGGGGATCTCCTACAATGAGCAGTTCTTC	CSVEERLAGISYNEQFF
TRBV30	.	11	TRBJ2-2	.	TGTGCCGGCGGGGACACCGGGGAGCTGTTTTTT	CAGGDTGELFF
TRBV7-2	.	14	TRBJ1-4	.	TGTGCCAGCAGCTTAGTAGCCGTTGGGGAAAAACTGTTTTTT	CASSLVAVGEKLFF
TRBV11-2	once	13	TRBJ2-7	.	TGTGCCAGCAGCACCTTTTCGGGGTACGAGCAGTACTTC	CASSTFSGYEQYF
TRBV30	.	16	TRBJ2-2	TRBD2	TGTGCCTGGAGGCAACTAGCGGGAGGGAACACCGGGGAGCTGTTTTTT	CAWRQLAGGNTGELFF
TRBV20-1	.	11	TRBJ2-1	.	TGCAGTGCTAAGAGACAAAATGAGCAGTTCTTC	CSAKRQNEQFF
TRBV20-1	.	11	TRBJ1-1	.	TGCAGTGCTACCGGTGGAACTGAAGCTTTCTTT	CSATGGTEAFF